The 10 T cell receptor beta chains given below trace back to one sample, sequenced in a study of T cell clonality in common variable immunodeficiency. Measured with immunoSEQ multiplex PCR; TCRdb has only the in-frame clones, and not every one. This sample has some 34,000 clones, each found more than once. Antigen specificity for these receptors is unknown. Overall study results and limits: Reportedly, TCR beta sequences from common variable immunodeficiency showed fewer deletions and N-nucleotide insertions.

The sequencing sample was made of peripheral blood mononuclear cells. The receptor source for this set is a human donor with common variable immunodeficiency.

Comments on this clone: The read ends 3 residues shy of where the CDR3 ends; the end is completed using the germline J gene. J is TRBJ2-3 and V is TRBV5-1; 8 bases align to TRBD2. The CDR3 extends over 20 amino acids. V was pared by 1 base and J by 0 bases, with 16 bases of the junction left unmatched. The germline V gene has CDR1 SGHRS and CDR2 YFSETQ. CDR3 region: CASSLSLAGIRWYSTDTQYF. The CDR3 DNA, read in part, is TGCGCCAGCAGCTTGTCCTTAGCGGGAATAAGGTGGTATAGCACAGATACG.

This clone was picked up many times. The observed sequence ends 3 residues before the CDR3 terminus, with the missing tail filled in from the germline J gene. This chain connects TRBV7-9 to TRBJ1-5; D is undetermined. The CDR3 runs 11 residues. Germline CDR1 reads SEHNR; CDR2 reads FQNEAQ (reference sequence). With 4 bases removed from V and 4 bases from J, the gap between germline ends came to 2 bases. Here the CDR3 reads CASSSNQPQHF. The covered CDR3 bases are TGTGCCAGCAGCTCAAATCAGCCC.

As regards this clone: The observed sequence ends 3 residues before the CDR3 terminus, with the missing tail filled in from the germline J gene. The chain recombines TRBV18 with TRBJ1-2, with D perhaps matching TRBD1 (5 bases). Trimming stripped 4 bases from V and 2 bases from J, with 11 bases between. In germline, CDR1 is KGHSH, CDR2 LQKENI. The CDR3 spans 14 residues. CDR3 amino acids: CASSLSRENYGYTF. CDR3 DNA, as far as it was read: TGTGCCAGCTCACTTTCCAGGGAGAACTATGGC.

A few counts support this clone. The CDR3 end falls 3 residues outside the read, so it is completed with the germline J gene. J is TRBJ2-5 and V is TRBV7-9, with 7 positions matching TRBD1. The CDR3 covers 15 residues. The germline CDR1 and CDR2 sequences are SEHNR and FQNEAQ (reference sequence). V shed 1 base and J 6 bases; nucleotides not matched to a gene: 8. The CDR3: CASSLGDSWNKTQYF. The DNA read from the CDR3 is TGTGCCAGCAGCTTAGGGGACAGTTGGAATAAGACC.

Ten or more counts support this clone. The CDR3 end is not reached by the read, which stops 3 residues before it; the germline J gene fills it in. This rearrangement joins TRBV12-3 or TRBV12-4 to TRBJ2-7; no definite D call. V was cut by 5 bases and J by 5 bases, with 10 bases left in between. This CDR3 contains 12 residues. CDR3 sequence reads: CASSEQNHEQYF. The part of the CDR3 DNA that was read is TGTGCCAGCAGTGAACAGAACCACGAG.

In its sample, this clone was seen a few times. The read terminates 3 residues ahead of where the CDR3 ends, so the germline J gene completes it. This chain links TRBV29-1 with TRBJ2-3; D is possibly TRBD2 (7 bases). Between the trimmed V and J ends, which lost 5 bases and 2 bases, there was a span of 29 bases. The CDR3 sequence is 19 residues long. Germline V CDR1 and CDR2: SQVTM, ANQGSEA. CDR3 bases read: TGCAGCGTTTATCTCTATTGGGGGCGCGGGAGTTTCCTCACAGATACG. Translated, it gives CSVYLYWGRGSFLTDT. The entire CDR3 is CSVYLYWGRGSFLTDTQYF.

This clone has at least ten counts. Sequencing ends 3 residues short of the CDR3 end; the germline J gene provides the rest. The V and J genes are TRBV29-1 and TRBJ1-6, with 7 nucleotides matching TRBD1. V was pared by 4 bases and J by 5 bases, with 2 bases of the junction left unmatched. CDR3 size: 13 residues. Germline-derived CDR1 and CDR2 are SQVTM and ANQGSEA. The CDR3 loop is CSVGQGHNSPLHF. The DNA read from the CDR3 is TGCAGCGTTGGACAGGGCCATAATTCACCC.

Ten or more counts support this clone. The chain's CDR3 is CSVEGLKTGVEKLFF. The part of the CDR3 DNA that was read is TGCAGCGTTGAAGGCTTGAAAACAGGGGTTGAAAAA. The chain links TRBV29-1 to TRBJ1-4, with 7 bases fitting TRBD1. Read coverage stops 3 residues before the CDR3 terminus; the germline J gene supplies the remainder. CDR3 length equals 15 residues. Germline-derived CDR1 and CDR2 are SQVTM and ANQGSEA. The ends lost 1 base at V and 7 bases at J; junction bases unmatched: 9.

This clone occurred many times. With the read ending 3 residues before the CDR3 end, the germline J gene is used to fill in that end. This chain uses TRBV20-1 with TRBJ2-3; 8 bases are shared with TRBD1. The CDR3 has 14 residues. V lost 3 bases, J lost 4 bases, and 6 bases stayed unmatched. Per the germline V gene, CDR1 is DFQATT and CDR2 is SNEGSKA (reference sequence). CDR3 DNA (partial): TGCAGTGCTAGGTGGGCAGGGGGCGCAGATACG. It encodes CSARWAGGADT. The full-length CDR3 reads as CSARWAGGADTQYF.

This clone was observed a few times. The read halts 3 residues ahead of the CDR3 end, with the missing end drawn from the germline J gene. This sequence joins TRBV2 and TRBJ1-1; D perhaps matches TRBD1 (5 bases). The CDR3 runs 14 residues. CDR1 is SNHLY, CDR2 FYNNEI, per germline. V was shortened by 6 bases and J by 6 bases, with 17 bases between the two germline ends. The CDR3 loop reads CASSLVGGVAEAFF. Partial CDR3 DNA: TGTGCCAGCAGCCTAGTTGGGGGGGTTGCTGAA.